These 29 T cell receptor beta chains share one sample of origin, sequenced in a study of blood T cell repertoires in COVID-19 (dated by TCRdb to 2019 to 2021). Library creation used the immunoSEQ multiplex PCR assay. TCRdb took over this immuneACCESS table, retaining in-frame rearrangements with V and J assigned. Such tables are incomplete; in checked studies, under half of the missing clones stem from an unresolved V gene, and the remainder is unexplained. Counted in this sample were about 210,000 clones; 82% of them appeared once. The ten biggest clones cover 7.8% of the sample. Sequencing input: peripheral blood. These TCRs come from a woman aged 60 to 75 with COVID-19, enrolled during active disease.

The V gene is TRBV19, the J gene TRBJ2-2, with no clear D. CDR3 length equals 12 residues. Trimming shortened V by 5 bases and J by 6 bases, and 7 bases separated the two germline ends. Germline V gives CDR1 LNHDA, CDR2 SQIVND (reference sequence). The DNA for the CDR3 is TGTGCCAGTAGTGCCCCGGCCGGGGAGCTGTTTTTT. Amino acids: CASSAPAGELFF.

The rearrangement joins TRBV6-1 to TRBJ1-2, with 9 bases that match TRBD1. The CDR3 sequence is 15 residues long. The V segment lost 2 bases and the J segment 6 bases; nucleotides outside the gene matches: 7. Per the germline V gene, CDR1 is MNHNS and CDR2 is SASEGT. Written as DNA, the CDR3 is TGTGCCAGCAGTGAAAACAGGGGGCGTGGGAATGGCTACACCTTC. This sequence encodes CASSENRGRGNGYTF.

The rearrangement uses TRBV3-1 (or the pseudogene TRBV3-2) and TRBJ2-5; 8 positions agree with TRBD1. CDR3 length: 18 residues. V was clipped by 1 base and J by 2 bases; unmatched bases: 12. Per germline, CDR1 LGHDT and CDR2 YNNKEL (reference sequence). In DNA, the CDR3 is TGTGCCAGCAGCCAAGCGACTTCAGGGGGCCTTGGGCAAGAGACCCAGTACTTC. Translating gives CASSQATSGGLGQETQYF.

The rearrangement joins TRBV7-2 to TRBJ2-7; no clear D. The CDR3 runs to 14 residues. Trimming pared 1 base from V and 2 bases from J, leaving 9 bases between. Germline CDR1 is SGHTA and CDR2 is FQGNSA. CDR3 in amino acids: CASSLGVGAYEQYF. The CDR3, as DNA: TGTGCCAGCAGCTTAGGTGTCGGAGCCTACGAGCAGTACTTC.

The chain employs TRBV5-6 and TRBJ1-1, with D perhaps matching TRBD1 (5 bases). Trimming stripped 4 bases from V and 7 bases from J, with 5 bases between. The CDR3 totals 10 residues. Germline assignment: CDR1 SGHDT and CDR2 YYEEEE. Here the CDR3 DNA reads TGTGCCAGCAGCGACAGTGAAGCTTTCTTT. Translating it yields CASSDSEAFF.

This clone showed up just once. The V call is TRBV11-3, the J call TRBJ2-5, with unresolved D. CDR3 length: 15 residues. Germline CDR1 reads SGHNT; CDR2 reads YENEEA. V was cut by 3 bases and J by 4 bases, with 15 bases left in between. CDR3 sequence: CASSFGVSSGETQYF. CDR3 bases: TGTGCCAGCAGCTTTGGAGTCTCGAGTGGAGAGACCCAGTACTTC.

With respect to this clone: Different DNA sequences within this sample yield the same CDR3. V is TRBV27 and J is TRBJ1-2; 8 bases agree with TRBD1. This CDR3 spans 15 amino acids. In germline, CDR1 is MNHEY, CDR2 SMNVEV (reference sequence). J was trimmed by 7 bases and V by 0 bases; bases with no gene match: 7. Here the CDR3 reads CASSLSGQGAGGYTF. The CDR3 DNA sequence: TGTGCCAGCAGTTTATCCGGCCAGGGGGCCGGTGGCTACACCTTC.

This clone was detected only a few times. The chain combines TRBV7-2 with TRBJ2-1; D possibly corresponds to TRBD1 (6 bases). CDR3 length equals 15 residues. Germline loops: CDR1 SGHTA, CDR2 FQGNSA. V was cut by 1 base and J by 10 bases, with 17 bases left in between. DNA of the CDR3: TGTGCCAGCAGCTTAGGCGGTAGGGGGTCACGGGAGCAGTTCTTC. Translating gives CASSLGGRGSREQFF.

This chain links TRBV14 with TRBJ2-3, with D uncertain. Trimming removed 2 bases at V and 3 bases at J, with 6 bases between. The CDR3 consists of 13 residues. Germline CDR1 and CDR2: SGHDN and FVKESK. The CDR3 region is CASSQSLTDTQYF. In nucleotides, the CDR3 is TGTGCCAGCAGCCAATCCCTGACAGATACGCAGTATTTT.

The chain recombines TRBV21-1 with TRBJ2-6; the table's D call, TRBD2, has no DNA check behind it. TRBV21-1 is noted as a pseudogene. This CDR3 contains 15 residues. The chain's CDR3 is CASKSRSSGANVLTF. CDR3 DNA: TGTGCCAGCAAGAGTAGAAGCTCTGGGGCCAACGTCCTGACTTTC.

The rearrangement uses TRBV10-3 and TRBJ1-4; 8 nucleotides match TRBD1. Germline V gene sequence: CDR1 ENHRY, CDR2 SYGVKD. The CDR3 runs to 15 residues. V was clipped by 3 bases and J by 8 bases; unmatched bases: 8. Written as DNA, the CDR3 is TGTGCCATCAGTGACCGCACGGGACAGGCCGAAAAACTGTTTTTT. This encodes CAISDRTGQAEKLFF.

The chain carries TRBV24-1 and TRBJ1-1; D call uncertain. The CDR3 is made up of 19 amino acids. In germline, CDR1 is KGHDR, CDR2 SFDVKD. V was clipped by 0 bases and J by 0 bases, with 19 bases between them. The CDR3 coding sequence is TGTGCCACCAGTGATTTGCCCCTTCGGGGAGTGTGTATGAACACTGAAGCTTTCTTT. This sequence encodes CATSDLPLRGVCMNTEAFF.

The chain is built from TRBV24-1 and TRBJ1-2, with 8 bases matching TRBD1. Per the germline V gene, CDR1 is KGHDR and CDR2 is SFDVKD. V lost 7 bases and J lost 3; bases outside the gene matches: 12. The length of the CDR3 is 16 residues. CDR3 sequence reads: CATSTLHRGADYGYTF. The DNA of the CDR3 is TGTGCCACCAGCACTCTCCACAGGGGGGCGGACTATGGCTACACCTTC.

The V gene is TRBV15, the J gene TRBJ2-5; perhaps TRBD1 as D (5 bases). The V gene's germline CDR1 is LNHNV and CDR2 YYDKDF (reference sequence). With 2 bases removed from V and 5 bases from J, the gap between germline ends came to 18 bases. This CDR3 spans 16 amino acids. CDR3 region: CATSRRRVLGTETQYF. In nucleotides, the CDR3 is TGTGCCACCAGCAGACGCAGGGTCCTTGGCACTGAGACCCAGTACTTC.

In regard to this clone: This CDR3 is also generated by other DNA sequences in the sample. This chain connects TRBV6-6 to TRBJ1-2; D gene ambiguous. The length of the CDR3 is 11 residues. Germline CDR1 and CDR2: MNHNY and SVGAGI (reference sequence). CDR3 nucleotides: TGTGCTACCTTAGCAGACTATGGCTACACCTTC. This gives the protein CATLADYGYTF.

This chain joins TRBV4-1 and TRBJ1-6, with 11 bases fitting TRBD1. Germline V gene data show CDR1 as MGHRA and CDR2 as YSYEKL. J was trimmed by 7 bases and V by 6 bases; bases with no gene match: 5. CDR3 length: 15 amino acids. The DNA for the CDR3 is TGCGCCAGCAGGACGGACAGGGGGCGAAATTCACCCCTCCACTTT. Translation: CASRTDRGRNSPLHF.

The chain is built from TRBV11-3 and TRBJ2-3, with 7 bases fitting TRBD2. CDR1 and CDR2 from the germline V gene are SGHNT and YENEEA. The V and J ends lost 5 bases and 1 base, in that order; junction bases with no gene match: 6. The CDR3 covers 15 residues. The CDR3 sequence: CASSREGRGTDTQYF. The CDR3 DNA reads TGTGCCAGCAGCCGAGAGGGGAGGGGCACAGATACGCAGTATTTT.

This clone was recorded many times. The V call is TRBV5-1, the J call TRBJ2-1; D is undetermined. V was shortened by 0 bases and J by 4 bases, with 11 bases between the two germline ends. The CDR3 is made up of 15 amino acids. Germline V CDR1 and CDR2: SGHRS, YFSETQ. Here the CDR3 reads CASSLDVAAYNEQFF. The DNA of the CDR3 is TGCGCCAGCAGCTTGGACGTCGCGGCTTACAATGAGCAGTTCTTC.

This chain joins TRBV4-1 and TRBJ1-1; 7 positions agree with TRBD1. With V trimmed by 3 bases and J by 6 bases, 10 bases remained unmatched. CDR1 is MGHRA and CDR2 is YSYEKL in the germline V gene. The CDR3 contains 15 residues. The CDR3 region is CASSHPGQPGAEAFF. In DNA form, the CDR3 reads TGCGCCAGCAGCCATCCGGGACAGCCAGGGGCTGAAGCTTTCTTT.

The chain links TRBV5-1 to TRBJ1-1; 7 nucleotides align to TRBD1. Germline V lookup: CDR1 SGHRS, CDR2 YFSETQ. The CDR3 length is 16 residues. V gave up 3 bases and J gave up 6 bases; unmatched junction bases: 14. In DNA, the CDR3 is TGCGCCAGCAGCTATAAGACGGGACAGTCGGGCTCTGAAGCTTTCTTT. It translates to CASSYKTGQSGSEAFF.

The V gene is TRBV6-2 or TRBV6-3, the J gene TRBJ2-5, with 7 bases lining up with TRBD2. The CDR3 is 15 residues long. Germline lookup yields CDR1 MNHEY and CDR2 SVGEGT. Trimming removed 5 bases from V and 1 base from J; junction bases left unmatched: 7. Here the CDR3 DNA reads TGTGCCAGCAGTACCGCGACTAGCCGCCAAGAGACCCAGTACTTC. Its protein product is CASSTATSRQETQYF.

As regards this clone: Other nucleotide sequences in the sample specify the same CDR3. The chain carries TRBV5-1 and TRBJ1-3; D call uncertain. V dropped 0 bases and J dropped 4 bases, with 14 bases sitting between them. Germline V gene data show CDR1 as SGHRS and CDR2 as YFSETQ. This CDR3 has 16 amino acids. The CDR3 reads CASSLGPGGSGNTIYF. The CDR3 DNA follows: TGCGCCAGCAGCTTGGGGCCGGGAGGATCCGGAAACACCATATATTTT. The full variable domain, with the rest looked up from reference TRBV5-1 and TRBJ1-3, is KAGVTQTPRYLIKTRGQQVTLSCSPISGHRSVSWYQQTPGQGLQFLFEYFSETQRNKGNFPGRFSGRQFSNSRSEMNVSTLELGDSALYLCASSLGPGGSGNTIYFGEGSWLTVV.

V is TRBV18 and J is TRBJ2-7; tentatively, D is TRBD1 (6 bases). With 3 bases removed from V and 5 bases from J, the gap between germline ends came to 20 bases. Germline loops: CDR1 KGHSH, CDR2 LQKENI. CDR3 length equals 16 residues. The CDR3 spells CASSPGTGTFPNEQYF. CDR3 DNA sequence: TGTGCCAGCTCACCGGGAACCGGGACATTCCCCAACGAGCAGTACTTC. The whole variable domain, filled in from reference TRBV18 and TRBJ2-7, reads NAGVMQNPRHLVRRRGQEARLRCSPMKGHSHVYWYRQLPEEGLKFMVYLQKENIIDESGMPKERFSAEFPKEGPSILRIQQVVRGDSAAYFCASSPGTGTFPNEQYFGPGTRLTVT.

The chain recombines TRBV10-1 with TRBJ1-1, with D possibly matching TRBD1 (6 bases). V dropped 5 bases and J dropped 3 bases, with 10 bases sitting between them. Germline assignment: CDR1 WNHNN and CDR2 SYGVQD (reference sequence). The CDR3 covers 13 residues. CDR3 sequence (DNA): TGCGCCAGCAGTCCACAGGGTGACACTGAAGCTTTCTTT. It specifies CASSPQGDTEAFF.

J is TRBJ1-4 and V is TRBV6-1; the D gene is possibly TRBD1 (6 bases). Trimming shortened V by 1 base and J by 8 bases, and 14 bases separated the two germline ends. The CDR3 covers 15 residues. CDR1 is MNHNS, CDR2 SASEGT, per germline. The CDR3 reads CASSEVTGTKEKLFF. CDR3 nucleotide sequence: TGTGCCAGCAGTGAAGTGACCGGGACAAAGGAAAAACTGTTTTTT.

The sample holds a few counts of this clone. The chain joins TRBV5-1 to TRBJ1-5, with D possibly being TRBD1 (5 bases). The germline gives CDR1 SGHRS, CDR2 YFSETQ. CDR3 size: 14 residues. Trimming took off 0 bases at V and 8 bases at J, with 12 bases between the two ends. The CDR3 region has the DNA TGCGCCAGCAGCTTGGCCCCAGGGCGCGAGCCCCAGCATTTT. Translating gives CASSLAPGREPQHF.

The chain uses TRBV6-2 or TRBV6-3 and TRBJ1-4; 7 bases map to TRBD1. The CDR3 length is 18 residues. The V gene's germline CDR1 is MNHEY and CDR2 SVGEGT. V trimming: 0 bases; J trimming: 4 bases; junction bases outside the gene matches: 11. CDR3 DNA: TGTGCCAGCAGTTACTCGTTTGGCGACAGGGTCAATAATGAAAAACTGTTTTTT. Encoded protein: CASSYSFGDRVNNEKLFF.

The rearrangement uses TRBV12-3 or TRBV12-4 and TRBJ2-3; unclear D gene. CDR3 length: 11 residues. V lost 1 base to trimming and J lost 9 bases, with 5 bases between them. CDR3 sequence: CASSLGATQYF. DNA for the CDR3: TGTGCCAGCAGTTTAGGGGCCACGCAGTATTTT.

The chain links TRBV19 to TRBJ2-1, with TRBD1 as a possible D gene (6 bases). The CDR3 has 15 amino acids. Deletions cut 7 bases from V and 2 bases from J, with 15 bases between. CDR1 is LNHDA and CDR2 is SQIVND in the germline V gene (reference sequence). CDR3 DNA: TGTGCCAGTATATCCCAGGGGCCCACCTACAATGAGCAGTTCTTC. Protein sequence: CASISQGPTYNEQFF.